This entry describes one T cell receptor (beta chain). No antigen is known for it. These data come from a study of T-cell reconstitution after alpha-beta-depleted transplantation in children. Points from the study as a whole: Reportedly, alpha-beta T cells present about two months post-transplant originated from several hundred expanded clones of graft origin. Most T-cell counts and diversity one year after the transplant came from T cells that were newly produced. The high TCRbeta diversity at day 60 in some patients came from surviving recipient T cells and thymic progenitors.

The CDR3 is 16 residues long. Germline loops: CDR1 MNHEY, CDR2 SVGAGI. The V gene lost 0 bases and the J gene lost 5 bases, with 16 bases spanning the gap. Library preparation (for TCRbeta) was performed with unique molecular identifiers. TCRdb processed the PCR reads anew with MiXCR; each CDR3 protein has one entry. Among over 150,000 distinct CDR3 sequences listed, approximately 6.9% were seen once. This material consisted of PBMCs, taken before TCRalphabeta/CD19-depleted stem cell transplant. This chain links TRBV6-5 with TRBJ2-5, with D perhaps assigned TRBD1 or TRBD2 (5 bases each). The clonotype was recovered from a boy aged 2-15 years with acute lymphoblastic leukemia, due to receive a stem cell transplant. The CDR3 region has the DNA TGTGCCAGCAGTTACTCCAGTCCTGTGGGGGAGGAGACCCAGTACTTC. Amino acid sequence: CASSYSSPVGEETQYF.